This TCR beta chain derives from a study of T cells after yellow fever vaccination. This clonotype was found a few times. TCRdb ran MiXCR on the 5' RACE reads and lists one entry per CDR3 protein. The table records a few hundred thousand distinct CDR3 sequences, around 5.3% of them present only once. The CDR3 loop spans 14 amino acids. The germline V gene has CDR1 LNHDA and CDR2 SQIVND (reference sequence). Between the trimmed V and J ends, which lost 4 bases and 5 bases, there was a span of 14 bases. The source was CD4+ T cells sorted from PBMCs, collected on the day of the yellow fever booster vaccination. The sequence derives from a man aged 18 to 29 who received the YFV17D yellow fever vaccine. V is TRBV19 and J is TRBJ2-5; perhaps TRBD1 as D (6 bases). DNA for the CDR3: TGTGCCAGTAGTACAGGGGATTTTGGGGAGACCCAGTACTTC. It specifies CASSTGDFGETQYF.